This T cell receptor (beta chain) was captured in a study of blood T cell repertoires in COVID-19. Across the study: Sample material is recorded as cDNA or gDNA derived from T cells, B-cell-depleted T cells, or PBMCs.

Produced via immunoSEQ multiplex PCR; TCRdb's table is partial and in-frame only. This sample has more than 350,000 clones; about 86% occur once, and the top ten carry roughly 9.4%. CDR3 length: 15 residues. The V and J ends lost 6 bases and 1 base, in that order; junction bases with no gene match: 8. Germline assignment: CDR1 MNHEY and CDR2 SVGEGT. This clonotype was obtained from a woman aged 50 to 60 who had recovered from COVID-19. Sample: PBMCs or T cells enriched from blood (not recorded which). The chain joins TRBV6-2 or TRBV6-3 to TRBJ1-1, with TRBD1 matching 7 bases. The CDR3 sequence: CASSASQGGNTEAFF. The CDR3 bases are TGTGCCAGCAGCGCGAGTCAGGGGGGGAACACTGAAGCTTTCTTT.